Presented here are 30 T cell receptor beta chains from one specimen sequenced in a study of blood T cell repertoires in COVID-19. The protocol was immunoSEQ multiplex PCR, while the TCRdb copy is restricted to in-frame clones and leaves out a portion. The table includes approximately 240,000 clones, roughly 80% detected once. What was sequenced was peripheral blood. The receptor set was obtained from a woman older than 75 with active or convalescent COVID-19.

The CDR3 here is CASSLDLAGSYEQYF. The DNA for the CDR3 is TGTGCCAGCAGCTTGGACCTAGCGGGCTCCTACGAGCAGTACTTC. The chain couples TRBV5-4 to TRBJ2-7, with 8 bases identical to TRBD2. Germline V gene sequence: CDR1 SGHNT, CDR2 YYREEE (reference sequence). CDR3 length: 15 amino acids. Trimming at V came to 0 bases and at J to 0 bases, leaving 2 bases not matched to a gene.

J is TRBJ2-7 and V is TRBV7-2; 8 bases are shared with TRBD1. Germline V lookup: CDR1 SGHTA, CDR2 FQGNSA. Losses at the gene ends were 5 bases for V and 5 bases for J; bases not matched to a gene: 14. The CDR3 extends over 16 amino acids. The CDR3 DNA is TGTGCCAGCAGCCCCCGCGCCCGCGGGACAGGCGACGAGCAGTACTTC. Translation: CASSPRARGTGDEQYF.

This chain connects TRBV30 to TRBJ2-7, with D tentatively TRBD1 (5 bases). This CDR3 has 11 amino acids. V lost 1 base and J 6 bases, leaving 7 bases between the germline ends. CDR1 and CDR2 from the germline V gene are GTSNPN and SVGIG (reference sequence). CDR3 sequence (DNA): TGTGCCTGGAGTGCAGGGTTCGAGCAGTACTTC. The encoded protein is CAWSAGFEQYF.

The chain joins TRBV5-4 to TRBJ2-6, with D unclear. CDR3 size: 15 residues. Germline CDR1 reads SGHNT; CDR2 reads YYREEE (reference sequence). Trimming cost V 4 bases and J 2 bases, with 10 bases left between them. CDR3: CASSKREAGANVLTF. CDR3 DNA sequence: TGTGCCAGCAGCAAAAGAGAGGCTGGGGCCAACGTCCTGACTTTC.

The chain recombines TRBV2 with TRBJ1-2, with 8 bases lining up with TRBD1. The CDR3 loop spans 14 amino acids. Germline-derived CDR1 and CDR2 are SNHLY and FYNNEI. V shed 1 base, J shed 3 bases, and the junction held 1 base outside the gene matches. The CDR3 region is CASSEGTGHYGYTF. CDR3 bases: TGTGCCAGCAGTGAAGGGACAGGGCACTATGGCTACACCTTC.

The V gene is TRBV7-6, the J gene TRBJ1-2; 8 positions agree with TRBD1. Trimming at V came to 4 bases and at J to 4 bases, leaving 14 bases not matched to a gene. Germline CDR1 SGHVS, CDR2 FNYEAQ. The CDR3 is 17 residues long. The CDR3, as DNA: TGTGCCAGCAGCTCCGGGACAGGTCCCTTCTCGGGCTATGGCTACACCTTC. Translation gives CASSSGTGPFSGYGYTF.

V gene TRBV20-1 combines with J gene TRBJ1-4, with no clear D. CDR1 is DFQATT and CDR2 is SNEGSKA in the germline V gene (reference sequence). Trimming pared 2 bases from V and 8 bases from J, leaving 6 bases between. The CDR3 is 11 residues long. CDR3: CSARSSEKLFF. The CDR3 region has the DNA TGCAGTGCTAGATCGAGCGAAAAACTGTTTTTT.

A single count supports this clone. J is TRBJ2-3 and V is TRBV5-1; no clear D. The CDR3 loop spans 13 amino acids. CDR1 is SGHRS and CDR2 is YFSETQ in the germline V gene. V gave up 4 bases and J gave up 5 bases, with 11 bases separating them. CDR3 DNA sequence: TGCGCCAGCAGCCAGGATACCCAAGATACGCAGTATTTT. Its protein is CASSQDTQDTQYF.

Points on this clone: Other DNA sequences of this sample code for an identical CDR3. V usage is TRBV3-1 (or the pseudogene TRBV3-2) and J usage is TRBJ1-6; 7 bases line up with TRBD1. Germline V CDR1 and CDR2: LGHDT, YNNKEL (reference sequence). The V segment lost 5 bases and the J segment 7 bases; nucleotides outside the gene matches: 8. This CDR3 contains 15 residues. DNA for the CDR3: TGTGCCAGCAGCAGCCGACAGGGAGGCAATTCACCCCTCCACTTT. Translation: CASSSRQGGNSPLHF.

The CDR3 is CASRKGASGTDTQYF. CDR3 coding DNA: TGCGCCAGCAGAAAGGGGGCCTCAGGCACAGATACGCAGTATTTT. The J gene is TRBJ2-3, the V gene TRBV5-1; TRBD1 agrees at 7 bases. Per germline, CDR1 SGHRS and CDR2 YFSETQ. With 5 bases clipped from V and 1 base from J, the junction kept 7 bases outside the gene matches. The CDR3 spans 15 residues.

V usage is TRBV3-1 (or the pseudogene TRBV3-2) and J usage is TRBJ1-5; 10 bases fit TRBD1. The V segment lost 6 bases and the J segment 5 bases; nucleotides outside the gene matches: 7. CDR1 and CDR2 (germline): LGHDT, YNNKEL (reference sequence). This CDR3 spans 15 amino acids. Here the CDR3 DNA reads TGTGCCAGCAGTCGAGACAGGGGGCCACATCAGCCCCAGCATTTT. It yields the protein CASSRDRGPHQPQHF.

CDR3 sequence reads: CASLRGHANTGELFF. The CDR3 DNA is TGTGCCAGCCTTCGTGGGCACGCGAACACCGGGGAGCTGTTTTTT. The chain employs TRBV2 and TRBJ2-2; D unclear. CDR3 size: 15 residues. Germline CDR1 is SNHLY and CDR2 is FYNNEI. Trimming stripped 8 bases from V and 0 bases from J, with 13 bases between.

The chain recombines TRBV20-1 with TRBJ2-5; perhaps TRBD2 as D (6 bases). Trimming stripped 3 bases from V and 3 bases from J, with 17 bases between. The CDR3 spans 15 residues. CDR1 is DFQATT and CDR2 is SNEGSKA in the germline V gene (reference sequence). In nucleotides, the CDR3 is TGCAGTGCTAGTGGGGACTCTAATTGGAAAGAGACCCAGTACTTC. Protein sequence: CSASGDSNWKETQYF.

The chain has TRBV24-1 and TRBJ2-3, with TRBD1 matching 8 bases. There are 15 residues in the CDR3. The germline CDR1 and CDR2 sequences are KGHDR and SFDVKD. The J segment lost 6 bases and the V segment lost 4 bases, leaving 8 bases of the junction unmatched. As DNA, the CDR3 is TGTGCCACCAGTGACCCAGGGGGCACGCGGGATACGCAGTATTTT. This sequence encodes CATSDPGGTRDTQYF.

The chain has TRBV5-1 and TRBJ2-1, with D perhaps matching TRBD2 (5 bases). CDR1 is SGHRS and CDR2 is YFSETQ in the germline V gene. This CDR3 spans 12 amino acids. V gave up 4 bases and J gave up 7 bases, with 9 bases separating them. The CDR3 sequence: CASSQDLNEQFF. CDR3 in DNA: TGCGCCAGCAGCCAGGACTTGAATGAGCAGTTCTTC.

This clone was counted only a few times. The chain couples TRBV4-1 to TRBJ1-4; 9 bases are a match to TRBD1. Per the germline V gene, CDR1 is MGHRA and CDR2 is YSYEKL. This CDR3 comprises 17 residues. J gave up 8 bases and V 3 bases, and 13 bases lay outside the gene matches. In nucleotides, the CDR3 is TGCGCCAGCAGCCACGACGACAGGGGGTTTGGAGGGGAAAAACTGTTTTTT. This codes for CASSHDDRGFGGEKLFF.

This CDR3 reads CASAPGLEGTQYF. CDR3 coding DNA: TGTGCCAGCGCGCCGGGACTAGAAGGGACCCAGTACTTC. The chain joins TRBV18 to TRBJ2-5, with 8 bases that match TRBD2. The CDR3 is 13 amino acids. Germline assignment: CDR1 KGHSH and CDR2 LQKENI. Trimming removed 8 bases from V and 7 bases from J; junction bases left unmatched: 9.

The chain couples TRBV7-9 to TRBJ1-1, with unresolved D. This CDR3 spans 13 amino acids. The V and J ends lost 1 base and 10 bases respectively, with 13 bases between them. Germline loops: CDR1 SEHNR, CDR2 FQNEAQ (reference sequence). The CDR3 protein is CASSLDKGGRAFF. The CDR3 coding sequence is TGTGCCAGCAGCTTAGACAAGGGAGGGAGAGCTTTCTTT.

V and J are TRBV6-2 or TRBV6-3 and TRBJ1-5, with D maybe TRBD1 (5 bases). V lost 6 bases to trimming and J lost 2 bases, with 17 bases between them. The CDR3 is 16 amino acids. Germline CDR1 and CDR2: MNHEY and SVGEGT. In DNA form, the CDR3 reads TGTGCCAGCAGCCCCGGGGAGGGGACGGGCAATCAGCCCCAGCATTTT. This encodes CASSPGEGTGNQPQHF.

The rearrangement links TRBV19 to TRBJ1-2; D gene ambiguous. This CDR3 has 14 amino acids. Trimming cost V 6 bases and J 0 bases, with 11 bases left between them. Per the germline V gene, CDR1 is LNHDA and CDR2 is SQIVND (reference sequence). Here the CDR3 reads CASSLLPANYGYTF. CDR3 bases: TGTGCCAGTAGCCTCCTGCCGGCTAACTATGGCTACACCTTC.

This clone has only a few counts. The rearrangement uses TRBV20-1 and TRBJ1-2; 7 positions agree with TRBD1. The CDR3 covers 11 residues. The germline V gene encodes CDR1 DFQATT and CDR2 SNEGSKA (reference sequence). V dropped 5 bases and J dropped 12; count of bases not matched to a gene: 9. The CDR3 bases are TGCAGTGCTTTTCAGGGGGAGAGCGACACCTTC. This codes for CSAFQGESDTF.

This clone was recorded only once. This chain joins TRBV30 and TRBJ1-5; D is unclear. The CDR3 consists of 13 residues. In germline, CDR1 is GTSNPN, CDR2 SVGIG (reference sequence). V lost 2 bases to trimming and J lost 4 bases, with 9 bases between them. The CDR3 nucleotides are TGTGCCTGGAGTCCTTATCCTAATCAGCCCCAGCATTTT. As protein: CAWSPYPNQPQHF.

This clone occurred many times. This chain links TRBV6-2 or TRBV6-3 with TRBJ1-5, with a tentative D call TRBD1 (5 bases). Trimming stripped 0 bases from V and 11 bases from J, with 11 bases between. The CDR3 loop spans 13 amino acids. Germline V CDR1 and CDR2: MNHEY, SVGEGT. CDR3 bases: TGTGCCAGCAGTTACTCACTGTCAGGGTCCCAGCATTTT. Amino acids: CASSYSLSGSQHF.

The chain links TRBV5-1 to TRBJ2-1; 9 bases match TRBD2. CDR3 size: 18 residues. V lost 0 bases, J lost 3 bases, and 10 bases stayed unmatched. The germline CDR1 and CDR2 sequences are SGHRS and YFSETQ. The CDR3, as DNA: TGCGCCAGCAGCTTGGTTGTTCTAGCGGGACGGGACTACAATGAGCAGTTCTTC. It translates to CASSLVVLAGRDYNEQFF. Full variable domain (rest looked up from reference TRBV5-1 and TRBJ2-1): KAGVTQTPRYLIKTRGQQVTLSCSPISGHRSVSWYQQTPGQGLQFLFEYFSETQRNKGNFPGRFSGRQFSNSRSEMNVSTLELGDSALYLCASSLVVLAGRDYNEQFFGPGTRLTVL.

V usage is TRBV28 and J usage is TRBJ1-3; 8 bases match TRBD1. Germline CDR1 is MDHEN and CDR2 is SYDVKM. The CDR3 length is 14 residues. V shed 8 bases, J shed 0 bases, and the junction held 3 bases outside the gene matches. Written as DNA, the CDR3 is TGTGCCAGCCGACAGGGGCTCTCTGGAAACACCATATATTTT. Residues: CASRQGLSGNTIYF.

This rearrangement joins TRBV9 to TRBJ2-5; tentatively, D is TRBD2 (6 bases). V dropped 0 bases and J dropped 3 bases, with 15 bases sitting between them. Germline V gives CDR1 SGDLS, CDR2 YYNGEE. The CDR3 has 16 amino acids. CDR3 nucleotide sequence: TGTGCCAGCAGCGTAGCAGGTCGGGCTAGCGAAGAGACCCAGTACTTC. It is translated as CASSVAGRASEETQYF.

V gene TRBV27 combines with J gene TRBJ1-6; TRBD1 might be the D (6 bases). Germline V gene data show CDR1 as MNHEY and CDR2 as SMNVEV (reference sequence). The germline V and J ends were trimmed by 6 bases and 0 bases, with 18 bases remaining between them. The CDR3 sequence is 18 residues long. Here the CDR3 reads CASSLDRPRSSYNSPLHF. CDR3 DNA sequence: TGTGCCAGCAGCCTTGACAGGCCGAGGAGCTCCTATAATTCACCCCTCCACTTT.

The chain uses TRBV7-6 and TRBJ2-2; the D gene is possibly TRBD1 (5 bases). This CDR3 contains 17 residues. V was cut by 1 base and J by 2 bases, with 14 bases left in between. CDR1 is SGHVS, CDR2 FNYEAQ, per germline. The CDR3 nucleotides are TGTGCCAGCAGCTTAGAGGGTGCAGGGATTAACACCGGGGAGCTGTTTTTT. Amino acid sequence: CASSLEGAGINTGELFF.

The rearrangement joins TRBV5-1 to TRBJ2-7; TRBD2 is a possible D gene (5 bases). The V end lost 0 bases, the J end lost 7 bases, and 14 bases lay between the germline ends. Germline CDR1 reads SGHRS; CDR2 reads YFSETQ. This CDR3 has 14 amino acids. This chain's CDR3 is CASSLEVLTGEQYF. For the CDR3, the DNA is TGCGCCAGCAGCTTGGAGGTTCTAACGGGGGAGCAGTACTTC.

Only a few counts were recorded for this clone. This sequence joins TRBV2 and TRBJ1-2, with D perhaps TRBD1 (6 bases). The CDR3 contains 14 residues. V was shortened by 4 bases and J by 4 bases, with 13 bases between the two germline ends. Per the germline V gene, CDR1 is SNHLY and CDR2 is FYNNEI. The CDR3 loop is CASSGTATGYGYTF. In nucleotides, the CDR3 is TGTGCCAGCAGTGGGACAGCGACAGGCTATGGCTACACCTTC.